This TCR beta chain stems from a study of T cell responses to AZD1222 COVID-19 vaccine. Study conclusions and caveats: There were vaccine-associated CD4 TCRs across spike, dominant at 160-218 and 743-854. Clonal diversity was possibly underestimated, and white British individuals and females predominated among donors. Of spike-specific TCRs, nearly half reportedly target regions left unmutated in variants.

This clone was detected only once. Its antigen is not identified. The CDR3 has 15 amino acids. With 5 bases removed from V and 0 bases from J, the gap between germline ends came to 11 bases. Germline CDR1 and CDR2: LNHDA and SQIVND (reference sequence). Assay used: immunoSEQ multiplex PCR; TCRdb lists only in-frame clones, some missing. The sample lists more than 50,000 clones; 75% to 85% were seen once. The sequences come from peripheral blood, collected on day 0 of MenACWY control vaccination. The sequence derives from an adult in good health. The chain joins TRBV19 to TRBJ2-1; D is undetermined. In nucleotides, the CDR3 is TGTGCCAGTAGTGGTAGCCTTAGCTCCTACAATGAGCAGTTCTTC. Encoded protein: CASSGSLSSYNEQFF.